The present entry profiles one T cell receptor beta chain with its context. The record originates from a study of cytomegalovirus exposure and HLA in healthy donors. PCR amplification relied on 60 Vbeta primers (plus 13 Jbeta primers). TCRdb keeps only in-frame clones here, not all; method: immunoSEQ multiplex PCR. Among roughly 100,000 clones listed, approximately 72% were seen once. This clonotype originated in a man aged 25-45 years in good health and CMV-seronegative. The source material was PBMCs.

This CDR3 is CASRRQATSSYEQYF. The CDR3, as DNA: TGTGCCAGCAGACGCCAGGCTACGAGCTCCTACGAGCAGTACTTC. The chain joins TRBV6-1 to TRBJ2-7; D is unresolved. The CDR3 has 15 residues. CDR1 and CDR2 (germline): MNHNS, SASEGT. The V and J ends lost 6 bases and 0 bases respectively, with 15 bases between them.